This TCR beta chain was recorded in a study of post-analysis software for immune sequencing data. Study results and limitations: Samples made in the same batch grouped tightly together by F measure. Normalized Chao1 diversity in multiple sclerosis patients fell significantly below that of controls. Four to six TRBV segments appeared more often in patients than in controls, and TRBV5-6, TRBV5-1 and TRBV20-1 were among these.

cDNA libraries for TCR beta contained unique molecular identifiers. TCRdb used MiXCR to reprocess the PCR reads, holding one entry per CDR3 protein. The repertoire includes about 460,000 distinct CDR3 sequences, over 35% of them detected once, and around an eighth sits in the top ten. Of note for this clonotype: Antigen specificity is unknown.

Trimming took 3 bases from V and 7 from J, leaving 10 bases between them. Germline V gives CDR1 DFQATT, CDR2 SNEGSKA (reference sequence). This CDR3 is 11 amino acids long. Specimen: blood. The chain carries TRBV20-1 and TRBJ2-7; no definite D call. The receptor was isolated from a girl aged 5-17 years with multiple sclerosis. The CDR3 spells CSASMGGEQYF. CDR3 nucleotides: TGCAGTGCTAGTATGGGCGGTGAGCAGTACTTC.